A selection of T cell receptor beta chains follows, all from one sample in a study of spatial heterogeneity in lung cancer. Each CDR3 protein is one row after TCRdb ran MiXCR on the 5' RACE reads. This sample carries tens of thousands of distinct CDR3 sequences, under 8% of them seen once, and the ten largest clones take around 36%. This specimen was PBMCs, taken at follow-up. The origin of the receptors is a female donor with early-stage non-small cell lung cancer. CDR3s include the opening cysteine and the closing phenylalanine or tryptophan. A D gene is named only where the DNA matches it firmly. Expanded clones get a size class; other rows say once, few or many, or leave the size out.

length: 15; D: -; J: TRBJ1-6; V: TRBV18; size: few; CDR3: CASSPGGNHNSPLHF; DNA: TGTGCCAGCTCACCGGGGGGAAATCATAATTCACCCCTCCACTTT
length: 13; D: -; J: TRBJ2-1; V: TRBV6-4; size: many; CDR3: CASSPSLNNEQFF; DNA: TGTGCCAGCAGTCCTTCCTTAAACAATGAGCAGTTCTTC
length: 14; D: -; J: TRBJ2-2; V: TRBV5-1; size: many; CDR3: CASSLTRLTGELFF; DNA: TGCGCCAGCAGCCTGACACGGCTCACCGGGGAGCTGTTTTTT
length: 16; D: -; J: TRBJ1-5; V: TRBV18; size: many; CDR3: CASSPYAKGFPQPQHF; DNA: TGTGCCAGCTCACCATATGCCAAGGGGTTTCCTCAGCCCCAGCATTTT
length: 13; D: TRBD1; J: TRBJ1-2; V: TRBV20-1; size: many; CDR3: CSARGQGLRGYTF; DNA: TGCAGTGCTAGAGGACAGGGGTTGAGGGGCTACACCTTC
length: 14; D: -; J: TRBJ1-1; V: TRBV7-8; size: -; CDR3: CASSLRLLNTEAFF; DNA: TGTGCCAGCAGCCTTCGACTACTGAACACTGAAGCTTTCTTT
length: 15; D: -; J: TRBJ2-5; V: TRBV10-3; size: many; CDR3: CAISESQLEQETQYF; DNA: TGTGCCATCAGTGAGTCGCAGCTAGAACAAGAGACCCAGTACTTC
length: 15; D: TRBD1; J: TRBJ2-7; V: TRBV7-8; size: many; CDR3: CASSLRQDRGNEQYF; DNA: TGTGCCAGCAGCTTACGACAGGACAGGGGCAACGAGCAGTACTTC
length: 16; D: -; J: TRBJ2-1; V: TRBV6-6; size: few; CDR3: CASSYVGVRPYNEQFF; DNA: TGTGCCAGCAGTTACGTCGGGGTAAGACCCTACAATGAGCAGTTCTTC
length: 12; D: -; J: TRBJ2-3; V: TRBV6-1; size: many; CDR3: CASSNRLDTQYF; DNA: TGTGCCAGCAGTAACAGGCTTGATACGCAGTATTTT
length: 17; D: -; J: TRBJ1-1; V: TRBV7-8; size: many; CDR3: CASSPWGDRGGETEAFF; DNA: TGTGCCAGCAGCCCATGGGGAGACCGGGGAGGAGAGACTGAAGCTTTCTTT
length: 16; D: TRBD2; J: TRBJ2-7; V: TRBV7-9; size: few; CDR3: CASSLLAGGLYYEQYF; DNA: TGTGCCAGCAGCTTATTAGCGGGGGGCCTCTACTACGAGCAGTACTTC
length: 14; D: TRBD2; J: TRBJ2-7; V: TRBV11-2; size: few; CDR3: CASSLRLAGYEQYF; DNA: TGTGCCAGCAGCTTAAGGCTAGCGGGTTACGAGCAGTACTTC
length: 15; D: -; J: TRBJ2-7; V: TRBV12-3/TRBV12-4; size: few; CDR3: CASSRPSVGGGEQYF; DNA: TGTGCCAGCAGCCGGCCGTCTGTAGGCGGTGGCGAGCAGTACTTC
length: 14; D: TRBD2; J: TRBJ2-2; V: TRBV20-1; size: -; CDR3: CSARGLGATGELFF; DNA: TGCAGTGCTAGGGGACTAGGGGCCACCGGGGAGCTGTTTTTT
length: 14; D: -; J: TRBJ1-1; V: TRBV7-2; size: many; CDR3: CASCREAVVTEAFF; DNA: TGTGCCAGTTGTCGGGAGGCAGTAGTCACTGAAGCTTTCTTT
length: 12; D: -; J: TRBJ2-3; V: TRBV2; size: few; CDR3: CAAKGLPDTQYF; DNA: TGTGCCGCTAAGGGCCTCCCAGATACGCAGTATTTT
length: 15; D: TRBD2; J: TRBJ2-1; V: TRBV9; size: many; CDR3: CASSVRDYYYNEQFF; DNA: TGTGCCAGCAGTGTCCGGGACTATTATTACAATGAGCAGTTCTTC
length: 14; D: -; J: TRBJ2-7; V: TRBV19; size: -; CDR3: CASTTGGLYNEQYF; DNA: TGTGCCAGTACCACGGGTGGCCTTTACAACGAGCAGTACTTC
length: 13; D: -; J: TRBJ1-5; V: TRBV20-1; size: -; CDR3: CSASRGPNQPQHF; DNA: TGCAGTGCTAGCCGGGGGCCCAATCAGCCCCAGCATTTT
length: 17; D: TRBD2; J: TRBJ2-2; V: TRBV6-1; size: few; CDR3: CASSALAGAWNTGELFF; DNA: TGTGCCAGCAGTGCGCTAGCGGGGGCCTGGAACACCGGGGAGCTGTTTTTT
length: 13; D: -; J: TRBJ1-5; V: TRBV30; size: -; CDR3: CAWQGGFGQPQHF; DNA: TGTGCCTGGCAAGGAGGGTTCGGTCAGCCCCAGCATTTT
length: 14; D: TRBD1; J: TRBJ1-6; V: TRBV3-1; size: many; CDR3: CASRFGQDNSPLHF; DNA: TGTGCCAGCAGGTTCGGACAGGATAATTCACCCCTCCACTTT
length: 15; D: -; J: TRBJ2-1; V: TRBV5-1; size: -; CDR3: CASGVGLAFVYEQFF; DNA: TGCGCCAGCGGGGTCGGTCTAGCGTTTGTCTATGAGCAGTTCTTC
length: 16; D: -; J: TRBJ1-6; V: TRBV3-1; size: many; CDR3: CASSQFPGPSNSPLHF; DNA: TGTGCCAGCAGCCAATTCCCGGGACCGAGTAATTCACCCCTCCACTTT
length: 14; D: TRBD2; J: TRBJ2-3; V: TRBV2; size: many; CDR3: CASSPRGGTDTQYF; DNA: TGTGCCAGCAGTCCACGGGGGGGCACAGATACGCAGTATTTT
length: 11; D: -; J: TRBJ2-3; V: TRBV2; size: -; CDR3: CASGLLDTQYF; DNA: TGTGCCAGCGGCCTCTTGGATACGCAGTATTTT
length: 14; D: -; J: TRBJ1-1; V: TRBV7-2; size: many; CDR3: CASSLGPGAAEAFF; DNA: TGTGCCAGCAGCTTAGGCCCAGGTGCAGCTGAAGCTTTCTTT
length: 15; D: -; J: TRBJ1-1; V: TRBV12-3/TRBV12-4; size: few; CDR3: CASIPFGALNTEAFF; DNA: TGTGCCAGCATCCCGTTCGGGGCCCTGAACACTGAAGCTTTCTTT
length: 13; D: -; J: TRBJ1-2; V: TRBV7-9; size: many; CDR3: CASSLGAGEGYTF; DNA: TGTGCCAGCAGCTTAGGAGCTGGGGAAGGCTACACCTTC
length: 11; D: -; J: TRBJ2-7; V: TRBV14; size: many; CDR3: CASSNVYEQYF; DNA: TGTGCCAGCAGCAACGTCTACGAGCAGTACTTC
length: 14; D: -; J: TRBJ2-3; V: TRBV6-2/TRBV6-3; size: many; CDR3: CASSYGGHTDTQYF; DNA: TGTGCCAGCAGTTACGGGGGGCACACAGATACGCAGTATTTT
length: 13; D: TRBD1; J: TRBJ1-1; V: TRBV20-1; size: -; CDR3: CSALTGGGTEAFF; DNA: TGCAGTGCATTGACAGGGGGAGGCACTGAAGCTTTCTTT
length: 14; D: -; J: TRBJ2-7; V: TRBV20-1; size: -; CDR3: CSARGHVGLREQYF; DNA: TGCAGTGCTAGAGGACATGTGGGGTTGAGGGAGCAGTACTTC
length: 14; D: TRBD1; J: TRBJ1-4; V: TRBV20-1; size: few; CDR3: CSARRQGANEKLFF; DNA: TGCAGTGCTAGGAGACAGGGGGCGAATGAAAAACTGTTTTTT
length: 14; D: -; J: TRBJ2-2; V: TRBV7-2; size: -; CDR3: CASSLGLNTGELFF; DNA: TGTGCCAGCAGCTTAGGGTTGAACACCGGGGAGCTGTTTTTT
length: 14; D: TRBD1; J: TRBJ2-3; V: TRBV3-1; size: -; CDR3: CASSPQGYTDTQYF; DNA: TGTGCCAGCAGTCCACAGGGGTACACAGATACGCAGTATTTT
length: 12; D: -; J: TRBJ1-4; V: TRBV12-3/TRBV12-4; size: many; CDR3: CASTLGGSKLFF; DNA: TGTGCCAGCACCCTTGGAGGGTCTAAACTGTTTTTT
length: 15; D: TRBD1; J: TRBJ1-6; V: TRBV20-1; size: -; CDR3: CSARGGQGAHSPLHF; DNA: TGCAGTGCTAGAGGTGGACAGGGGGCACATTCACCCCTCCACTTT
length: 16; D: TRBD2; J: TRBJ2-3; V: TRBV3-1; size: -; CDR3: CASSQGRLAALGTQYF; DNA: TGTGCCAGCAGCCAAGGTAGACTAGCGGCCCTAGGTACGCAGTATTTT
length: 15; D: TRBD1; J: TRBJ1-1; V: TRBV11-2; size: many; CDR3: CASSPQGAGNTEAFF; DNA: TGTGCCAGCAGCCCGCAGGGGGCCGGGAACACTGAAGCTTTCTTT
length: 13; D: -; J: TRBJ2-1; V: TRBV12-3/TRBV12-4; size: many; CDR3: CASVGFTYNEQFF; DNA: TGTGCCAGCGTGGGTTTTACTTACAATGAGCAGTTCTTC
length: 13; D: -; J: TRBJ2-3; V: TRBV10-3; size: -; CDR3: CAISERPTDTQYF; DNA: TGTGCCATCAGTGAGCGGCCCACAGATACGCAGTATTTT
length: 15; D: -; J: TRBJ2-7; V: TRBV2; size: few; CDR3: CASSNGGSGGYEQYF; DNA: TGTGCCAGCAGCAATGGGGGCTCCGGGGGCTACGAGCAGTACTTC
length: 13; D: TRBD1; J: TRBJ2-3; V: TRBV25-1; size: few; CDR3: CASRQGSFDTQYF; DNA: TGTGCCAGCCGACAGGGGAGTTTTGATACGCAGTATTTT